What follows are 27 T cell receptor beta chains derived from one specimen sequenced in a study of T cells in Graves' hyperthyroidism and ophthalmopathy (dated by TCRdb to between 2018 and 2020). Library creation used multiplex PCR. Sequencing was carried out with an Illumina HiSeq 2000. The TCR beta CDR3 regions were amplified from the RNA transcripts. The TCR CDR3 was subjected to a first round of RT-PCR using the HTBI primer set and the Qiagen OneStep RT-PCR kit. TCRdb reworked the public reads: Q25 trimming with fastp, MiXCR clone assembly, productive beta chains retained. Each entry is one CDR3 protein sequence, shown with its most common DNA and genes. Across this sample there are hundreds of thousands of distinct CDR3 sequences, with 14% seen only once. Roughly a tenth of the sample is taken by the ten largest. The source material was blood. Receptors originate from a woman between 18 and 30 years old with Graves' hyperthyroidism.

In its sample, this clonotype was seen many times. The chain joins TRBV11-2 to TRBJ2-5; TRBD1 might be the D (5 bases). Between the trimmed V and J ends, which lost 4 bases and 4 bases, there was a span of 19 bases. Germline assignment: CDR1 SGHAT and CDR2 FQNNGV. This CDR3 comprises 16 residues. Here the CDR3 DNA reads TGTGCCAGCAGCTCGGCGGCAGGGTATGGGCGAGAGACCCAGTACTTC. Its protein product is CASSSAAGYGRETQYF.

This clonotype turned up a few times. V usage is TRBV20-1 and J usage is TRBJ2-7; D may be TRBD2 (5 bases). This CDR3 has 15 amino acids. The ends were cut back, 6 bases at V and 6 bases at J, with 24 bases in the middle. CDR1 and CDR2 (germline): DFQATT, SNEGSKA (reference sequence). As DNA, the CDR3 is TGCAGTGCCCCCCAAAGGGCTTCGCCGGGATCCGAGCAGTACTTC. The encoded protein is CSAPQRASPGSEQYF.

V and J are TRBV11-1 and TRBJ2-2; 9 nucleotides align to TRBD2. Germline V gives CDR1 SGHAT, CDR2 FQDESV (reference sequence). The V and J ends lost 1 base and 3 bases, in that order; junction bases with no gene match: 3. This CDR3 is built from 16 residues. CDR3 sequence: CASSLEVAGDTGELFF. In DNA form, the CDR3 reads TGTGCCAGCAGCTTAGAGGTAGCGGGAGACACCGGGGAGCTGTTTTTT.

This clonotype occurred many times. The chain couples TRBV7-9 to TRBJ1-1; a possible D gene is TRBD1 (6 bases). Looked up from germline, CDR1 is SEHNR and CDR2 is FQNEAQ (reference sequence). The CDR3 runs 15 residues. V was pared by 6 bases and J by 5 bases, with 19 bases between. CDR3 nucleotides: TGTGCCAGCAGACCGGTTACACAGGGAGGTACTGAAGCTTTCTTT. The encoded protein is CASRPVTQGGTEAFF.

This clonotype was found many times. V usage is TRBV6-1 and J usage is TRBJ1-1; D gene ambiguous. Per germline, CDR1 MNHNS and CDR2 SASEGT. V lost 8 bases to trimming and J lost 3 bases, with 10 bases between them. There are 12 residues in the CDR3. The CDR3 nucleotides are TGTGCCAGCGGAGGCGCGGACACTGAAGCTTTCTTT. Translation: CASGGADTEAFF.

At least ten counts were recorded for this clonotype. Germline and junction disagree at one end, which may indicate a read error. The gene calls are TRBV20-1 and TRBJ1-1; D not certain. Germline CDR1 reads DFQATT; CDR2 reads SNEGSKA (reference sequence). The CDR3 spans 13 residues. CDR3 in amino acids: CSARSESDTEAFF. CDR3 DNA: TGCAGCGCTAGGTCCGAAAGTGACACTGAAGCTTTCTTT.

This clonotype was counted between two and nine times. The chain uses TRBV24-1 and TRBJ2-5, with TRBD1 matching 8 bases. The CDR3 loop spans 16 amino acids. Germline V gives CDR1 KGHDR, CDR2 SFDVKD. The V and J ends lost 5 bases and 5 bases, in that order; junction bases with no gene match: 12. DNA of the CDR3: TGTGCCACCAGTGGTTCCACCCAGGGGGCCGCGGAGACCCAGTACTTC. Residues: CATSGSTQGAAETQYF.

There are many counts of this clonotype. CDR3 DNA sequence: TGTGCCAGCAGTGGGGCCAGGTTGACCTACTACGAGCAGTACTTC. Translating gives CASSGARLTYYEQYF. J is TRBJ2-7 and V is TRBV2, with D unresolved. Looked up from germline, CDR1 is SNHLY and CDR2 is FYNNEI. This CDR3 is built from 15 residues. The V end lost 4 bases, the J end lost 3 bases, and 16 bases lay between the germline ends.

This clonotype has ten or more counts. This chain connects TRBV28 to TRBJ1-5; the match to TRBD1 covers 9 bases. The CDR3 has 15 residues. Germline values: CDR1 MDHEN, CDR2 SYDVKM. With V trimmed by 5 bases and J by 2 bases, 4 bases remained unmatched. The CDR3 sequence: CASSRGQGGNQPQHF. The DNA for the CDR3 is TGTGCCAGCAGTCGGGGACAGGGCGGCAATCAGCCCCAGCATTTT.

This clonotype was recorded a few times. The chain joins TRBV19 to TRBJ2-1; 7 bases align to TRBD2. The J segment lost 8 bases and the V segment lost 3 bases, leaving 10 bases of the junction unmatched. Germline CDR1 is LNHDA and CDR2 is SQIVND (reference sequence). The CDR3 covers 15 residues. CDR3 protein: CASSILKRDWDEQFF. The CDR3 bases are TGTGCCAGTAGTATCCTCAAGCGGGATTGGGATGAGCAGTTCTTC.

This clonotype showed up many times. The chain employs TRBV18 and TRBJ1-4; 7 positions agree with TRBD1. V dropped 2 bases and J dropped 8; count of bases not matched to a gene: 5. The CDR3 runs to 14 residues. The germline V gene has CDR1 KGHSH and CDR2 LQKENI. Written as DNA, the CDR3 is TGTGCCAGCTCACCATATAGGGGGCACGAAAAACTGTTTTTT. Translation: CASSPYRGHEKLFF.

The chain is built from TRBV10-1 and TRBJ1-1; 7 nucleotides align to TRBD1. The CDR3 length is 14 residues. The germline gives CDR1 WNHNN, CDR2 SYGVQD (reference sequence). With 0 bases clipped from V and 10 bases from J, the junction kept 8 bases outside the gene matches. This chain's CDR3 is CASSESTTGNGAFF. In DNA form, the CDR3 reads TGCGCCAGCAGTGAGTCAACGACAGGGAACGGAGCTTTCTTT.

The CDR3 DNA reads as TGTGCCAGCAGCTTTATGGCGGGAGGGCCAAAAACCGGGGAGCTGTTTTTT. It yields the protein CASSFMAGGPKTGELFF. This chain uses TRBV7-2 with TRBJ2-2, with 9 bases that match TRBD2. The CDR3 length is 17 residues. V lost 3 bases, J lost 5 bases, and 10 bases stayed unmatched. Germline values: CDR1 SGHTA, CDR2 FQGNSA.

This clonotype was picked up many times. The chain couples TRBV20-1 to TRBJ2-7; 12 bases agree with TRBD2. The CDR3 runs to 15 residues. Germline lookup yields CDR1 DFQATT and CDR2 SNEGSKA (reference sequence). The V gene end was trimmed by 3 bases and the J gene end by 6 bases; junction bases not matched to a gene: 9. This CDR3 is CSARSPTSGRTEQYF. CDR3 in DNA: TGCAGTGCTAGGTCCCCAACTAGCGGGAGGACCGAGCAGTACTTC.

Ten or more counts support this clonotype. The chain has TRBV6-6 and TRBJ1-1; D ambiguous. V was shortened by 2 bases and J by 0 bases, with 7 bases between the two germline ends. The CDR3 totals 14 residues. Germline CDR1 MNHNY, CDR2 SVGAGI (reference sequence). In nucleotides, the CDR3 is TGTGCCAGCAGTTACCGGCGGATGAACACTGAAGCTTTCTTT. It specifies CASSYRRMNTEAFF.

In this sample, this clonotype turned up a few times. This rearrangement joins TRBV6-1 to TRBJ1-2, with D perhaps matching TRBD1 (5 bases). Germline CDR1 reads MNHNS; CDR2 reads SASEGT. Trimming shortened V by 6 bases and J by 0 bases, and 8 bases separated the two germline ends. The CDR3 extends over 13 amino acids. The CDR3 DNA is TGTGCCAGCAGACAGGCAACTAACTATGGCTACACCTTC. Its protein is CASRQATNYGYTF.

The table lists this clonotype with a few counts. The chain has TRBV4-2 and TRBJ2-5; 7 bases line up with TRBD2. The CDR3 sequence is 18 residues long. With V trimmed by 4 bases and J by 1 base, 15 bases remained unmatched. Germline CDR1 reads LGHNA; CDR2 reads YNFKEQ. CDR3 DNA sequence: TGTGCCAGCAGCCCCTCCCTGGGAGGGTCTGGCCGCCAAGAGACCCAGTACTTC. Translating it yields CASSPSLGGSGRQETQYF.

This clonotype occurred many times. The rearrangement uses TRBV28 and TRBJ1-1; 7 nucleotides agree with TRBD1. This CDR3 spans 15 amino acids. CDR1 and CDR2 (germline): MDHEN, SYDVKM. V gave up 6 bases and J gave up 2 bases; unmatched junction bases: 9. The CDR3 nucleotides read TGTGCCAGCAGATCCCGGGACAGCTTAAACACTGAAGCTTTCTTT. Translated, it gives CASRSRDSLNTEAFF.

Ten or more counts support this clonotype. The CDR3 reads CSALSGSGEDEQFF. CDR3 bases: TGCAGTGCTCTAAGCGGGAGTGGGGAGGATGAGCAGTTCTTC. J is TRBJ2-1 and V is TRBV20-1, with 8 positions matching TRBD2. Per the germline V gene, CDR1 is DFQATT and CDR2 is SNEGSKA (reference sequence). The trim removed 5 bases at V and 8 bases at J, leaving 11 bases unmatched. This CDR3 spans 14 amino acids.

This CDR3 is CASSGAANEKLFF. The CDR3 coding sequence is TGTGCCTCTTCAGGGGCCGCTAATGAAAAACTGTTTTTT. The chain joins TRBV24-1 to TRBJ1-4, with a weak D call TRBD1 (6 bases). The CDR3 covers 13 residues. The V gene lost 12 bases and the J gene lost 3 bases, with 13 bases spanning the gap. Looked up from germline, CDR1 is KGHDR and CDR2 is SFDVKD.

The rearrangement links TRBV4-1 to TRBJ2-1; 8 positions match TRBD1. Germline assignment: CDR1 MGHRA and CDR2 YSYEKL. The CDR3 is made up of 17 amino acids. Trimming at V came to 2 bases and at J to 2 bases, leaving 8 bases not matched to a gene. The CDR3 reads CASSQRRTGFTYNEQFF. As DNA, the CDR3 is TGCGCCAGCAGCCAACGTAGGACAGGGTTTACCTACAATGAGCAGTTCTTC.

This clonotype turned up a few times. The rearrangement joins TRBV18 to TRBJ2-2; D is possibly TRBD1 (6 bases). The V end was cut by 0 bases, the J end by 4 bases, with 12 bases between. The CDR3 runs 16 residues. Germline V gives CDR1 KGHSH, CDR2 LQKENI. The CDR3 loop is CASSPPEAGVTGELFF. The CDR3 DNA reads as TGTGCCAGCTCACCACCGGAGGCAGGGGTCACCGGGGAGCTGTTTTTT.

This rearrangement joins TRBV30 to TRBJ2-1, with 15 nucleotides matching TRBD2. V trimming: 2 bases; J trimming: 6 bases; junction bases outside the gene matches: 5. Germline V gene sequence: CDR1 GTSNPN, CDR2 SVGIG (reference sequence). The CDR3 sequence is 16 residues long. In DNA, the CDR3 is TGTGCCTGGAGTACCGGACTAGCGGGAGGGACCAATGAGCAGTTCTTC. It codes for CAWSTGLAGGTNEQFF.

This clonotype was counted at least ten times. Sequence at one end of the junction differs from germline and may be a read error. V gene TRBV13 combines with J gene TRBJ2-1, with D tentatively TRBD1 or TRBD2 (6 bases each). The CDR3 is 14 amino acids. Germline V CDR1 and CDR2: PRHDT, FYEKMQ (reference sequence). The CDR3 here is CASSLGGGPNEQFF. For the CDR3, the DNA is TGTGCCAGCAGCCTAGGGGGAGGCCCCAATGAGCAGTTCTTC.

This chain connects TRBV27 to TRBJ2-1; maybe TRBD2 (7 bases). V shed 3 bases and J shed 6 bases, with 27 bases lying between them. Germline values: CDR1 MNHEY, CDR2 SMNVEV (reference sequence). The CDR3 contains 19 residues. CDR3 sequence reads: CASSLGLRGGASWSNEQFF. In nucleotides, the CDR3 is TGTGCCAGCAGTTTGGGGTTGAGGGGGGGGGCTTCGTGGTCCAATGAGCAGTTCTTC.

This clonotype has ten or more counts. The genes are TRBV3-1 and TRBJ2-1; 11 bases are shared with TRBD2. This CDR3 has 16 residues. The V gene's germline CDR1 is LGHDT and CDR2 YNNKEL (reference sequence). Trimming removed 3 bases from V and 6 bases from J; junction bases left unmatched: 7. Here the CDR3 DNA reads TGTGCCAGCAGCCAGACTCTTACTAGCGGGAGCAATGAGCAGTTCTTC. Its protein is CASSQTLTSGSNEQFF.

This clonotype was recorded at least ten times. The chain joins TRBV7-9 to TRBJ2-5; D is undetermined. The V gene lost 4 bases and the J gene lost 0 bases, with 9 bases spanning the gap. Germline loops: CDR1 SEHNR, CDR2 FQNEAQ (reference sequence). This CDR3 region has 14 residues. The CDR3 sequence is CASSSGTNQETQYF. The DNA of the CDR3 is TGTGCCAGCAGCTCTGGAACCAACCAAGAGACCCAGTACTTC.